This T cell receptor (beta chain) was documented in a study of T cells in Graves' hyperthyroidism and ophthalmopathy. Findings of the study overall: A median around 6.4 months before onset, the model predicted ophthalmopathy.

The CDR3 runs to 15 residues. The germline gives CDR1 SNHLY, CDR2 FYNNEI. There were TCR beta CDR3 regions amplified from RNA transcripts. The TCR CDR3 was amplified in a first-round RT-PCR using the HTBI primer set. TCRdb ran MiXCR on the multiplex PCR reads and lists one entry per CDR3 protein. The sample shows more than 550,000 distinct CDR3 sequences, 45% of them seen only once. This clonotype came up a few times. Its antigen is still unknown. Sequence at one end of the junction differs from germline and may be a read error. The chain is built from TRBV2 and TRBJ2-7, with a tentative D call TRBD1 (6 bases). Specimen: peripheral blood or thyroid tissue (not recorded which). This TCR came from an adult man with Graves' disease, either hyperthyroidism or ophthalmopathy (not recorded which). The CDR3 spells CASSQVRGTSYEQYF. The CDR3 DNA sequence: TGCGCCAGCAGCCAGGTCAGGGGCACTTCCTACGAGCAGTACTTC.